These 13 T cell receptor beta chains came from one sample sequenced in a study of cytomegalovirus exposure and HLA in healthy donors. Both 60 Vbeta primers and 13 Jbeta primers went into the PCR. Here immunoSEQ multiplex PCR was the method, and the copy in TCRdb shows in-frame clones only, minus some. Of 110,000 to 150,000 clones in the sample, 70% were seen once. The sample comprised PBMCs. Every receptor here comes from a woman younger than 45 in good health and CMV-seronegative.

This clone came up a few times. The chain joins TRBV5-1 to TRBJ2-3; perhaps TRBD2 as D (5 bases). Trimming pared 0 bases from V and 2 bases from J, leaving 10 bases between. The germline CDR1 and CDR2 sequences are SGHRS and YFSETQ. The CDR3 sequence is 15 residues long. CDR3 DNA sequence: TGCGCCAGCAGCTTGGGAGCGGCAATCACAGATACGCAGTATTTT. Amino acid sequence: CASSLGAAITDTQYF.

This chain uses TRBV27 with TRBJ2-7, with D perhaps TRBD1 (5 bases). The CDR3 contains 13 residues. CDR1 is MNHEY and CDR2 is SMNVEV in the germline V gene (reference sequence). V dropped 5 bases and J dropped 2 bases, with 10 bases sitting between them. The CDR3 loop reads CASSPRQTYEQYV. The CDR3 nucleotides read TGTGCCAGCAGTCCTAGACAGACCTACGAGCAGTACGTC.

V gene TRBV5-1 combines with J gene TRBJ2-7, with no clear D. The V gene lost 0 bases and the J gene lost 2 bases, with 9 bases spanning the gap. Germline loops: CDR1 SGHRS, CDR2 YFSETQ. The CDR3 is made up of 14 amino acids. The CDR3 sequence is CASSLAIGTYEQYF. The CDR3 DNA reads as TGCGCCAGCAGCTTGGCCATCGGTACCTACGAGCAGTACTTC.

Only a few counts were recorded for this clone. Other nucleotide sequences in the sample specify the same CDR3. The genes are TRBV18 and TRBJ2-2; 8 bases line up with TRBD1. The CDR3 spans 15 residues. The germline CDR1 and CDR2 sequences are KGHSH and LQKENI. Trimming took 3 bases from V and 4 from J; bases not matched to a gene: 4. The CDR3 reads CASSPPGQATGELFF. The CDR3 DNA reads TGTGCCAGCTCACCGCCGGGACAGGCCACCGGGGAGCTGTTTTTT.

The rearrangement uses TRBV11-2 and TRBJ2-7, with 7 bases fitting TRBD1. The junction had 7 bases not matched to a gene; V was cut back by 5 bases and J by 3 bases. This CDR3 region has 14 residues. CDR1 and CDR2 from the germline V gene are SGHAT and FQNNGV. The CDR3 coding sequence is TGTGCCAGCAGCCTGGGACAGATCTACTACGAGCAGTACTTC. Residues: CASSLGQIYYEQYF.

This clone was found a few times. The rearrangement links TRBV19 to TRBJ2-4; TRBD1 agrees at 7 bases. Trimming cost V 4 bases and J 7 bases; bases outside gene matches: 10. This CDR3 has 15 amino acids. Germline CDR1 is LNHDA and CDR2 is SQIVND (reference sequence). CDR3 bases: TGTGCCAGTAGTAAAAGAGGGGGCGATCGGAACATTCAGTACTTC. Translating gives CASSKRGGDRNIQYF. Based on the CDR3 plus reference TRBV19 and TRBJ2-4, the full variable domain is DGGITQSPKYLFRKEGQNVTLSCEQNLNHDAMYWYRQDPGQGLRLIYYSQIVNDFQKGDIAEGYSVSREKKESFPLTVTSAQKNPTAFYLCASSKRGGDRNIQYFGAGTRLSVL.

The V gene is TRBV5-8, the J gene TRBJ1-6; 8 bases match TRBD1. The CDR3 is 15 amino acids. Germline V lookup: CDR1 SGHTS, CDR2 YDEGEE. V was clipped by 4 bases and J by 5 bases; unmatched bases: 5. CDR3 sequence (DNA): TGTGCCAGCAGCCCACGGGACAGGAATAATTCACCCCTCCACTTT. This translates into CASSPRDRNNSPLHF.

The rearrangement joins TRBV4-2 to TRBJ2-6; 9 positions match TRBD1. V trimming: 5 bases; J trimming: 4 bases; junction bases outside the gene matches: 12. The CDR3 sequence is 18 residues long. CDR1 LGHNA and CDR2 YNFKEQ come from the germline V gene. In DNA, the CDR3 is TGTGCCAGCAGCGCCCGGGACAGGGCATCTACGGGGGCCAACGTCCTGACTTTC. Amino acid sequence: CASSARDRASTGANVLTF.

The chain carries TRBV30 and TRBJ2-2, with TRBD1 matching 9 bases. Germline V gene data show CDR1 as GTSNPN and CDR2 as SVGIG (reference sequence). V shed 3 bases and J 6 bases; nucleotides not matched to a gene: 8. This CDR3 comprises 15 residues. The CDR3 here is CAWRLRDREAGELFF. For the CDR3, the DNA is TGTGCCTGGAGACTCCGGGACAGGGAGGCCGGGGAGCTGTTTTTT.

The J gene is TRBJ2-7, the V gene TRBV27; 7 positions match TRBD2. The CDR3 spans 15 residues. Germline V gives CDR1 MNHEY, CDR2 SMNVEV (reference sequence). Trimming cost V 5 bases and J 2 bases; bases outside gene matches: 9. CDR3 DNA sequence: TGTGCCAGCAGTCTTAGAGCGGGGCTAACCTACGAGCAGTACGTC. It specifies CASSLRAGLTYEQYV.

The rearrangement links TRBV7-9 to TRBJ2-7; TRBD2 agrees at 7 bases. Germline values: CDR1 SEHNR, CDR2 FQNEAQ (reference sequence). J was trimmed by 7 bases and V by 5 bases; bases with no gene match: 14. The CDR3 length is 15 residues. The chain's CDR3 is CASSGLMGGMGEQYF. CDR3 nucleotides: TGTGCCAGCAGCGGTCTCATGGGAGGGATGGGAGAGCAGTACTTC.

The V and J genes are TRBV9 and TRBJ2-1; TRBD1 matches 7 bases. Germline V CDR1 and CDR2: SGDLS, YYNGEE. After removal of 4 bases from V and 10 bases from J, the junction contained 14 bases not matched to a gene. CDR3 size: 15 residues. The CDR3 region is CASSLSGGIPWEQFF. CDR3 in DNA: TGTGCCAGCAGCCTTTCAGGGGGAATCCCGTGGGAGCAGTTCTTC.

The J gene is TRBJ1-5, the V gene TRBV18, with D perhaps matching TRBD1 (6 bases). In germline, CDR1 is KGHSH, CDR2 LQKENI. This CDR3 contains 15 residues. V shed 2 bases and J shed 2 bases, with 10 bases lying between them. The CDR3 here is CASSPGAGGNQPQHF. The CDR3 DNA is TGTGCCAGCTCACCAGGGGCAGGGGGCAATCAGCCCCAGCATTTT.